The 23 T cell receptor beta chains presented below share a single source sample, sequenced in a study of control samples from healthy donors and cancer patients. Libraries were prepared by immunoSEQ multiplex PCR; TCRdb keeps only in-frame clonotypes and omits some of them. Among tens of thousands of clones, about 81% were seen once, and the ten largest hold about 38%. The sequenced sample consisted of PBMCs. These TCRs come from a man between 65 and 85 years old with lung cancer.

The rearrangement uses TRBV5-1 and TRBJ2-3; the D gene is possibly TRBD2 (6 bases). This CDR3 is built from 15 residues. The germline V gene has CDR1 SGHRS and CDR2 YFSETQ. Trimming pared 2 bases from V and 2 bases from J, leaving 12 bases between. The CDR3 reads CASSLAGGPTDTQYF. In nucleotides, the CDR3 is TGCGCCAGCAGCTTAGCCGGGGGTCCCACAGATACGCAGTATTTT.

The rearrangement links TRBV6-5 to TRBJ1-1; D remains unclear. CDR3 length equals 15 residues. The germline V gene encodes CDR1 MNHEY and CDR2 SVGAGI. V was shortened by 6 bases and J by 4 bases, with 18 bases between the two germline ends. The CDR3 region is CASRPPPPRGTEAFF. Here the CDR3 DNA reads TGTGCCAGCAGGCCTCCCCCCCCGCGAGGCACTGAAGCTTTCTTT.

The chain carries TRBV18 and TRBJ2-1; the D is unclear. Germline values: CDR1 KGHSH, CDR2 LQKENI. The CDR3 totals 15 residues. Deletions cut 3 bases from V and 0 bases from J, with 9 bases between. The DNA for the CDR3 is TGTGCCAGCTCACCCAGCAGGAGCTCCTACAATGAGCAGTTCTTC. It specifies CASSPSRSSYNEQFF.

The chain has TRBV7-8 and TRBJ1-5, with D possibly matching TRBD1 (5 bases). The CDR3 is made up of 15 amino acids. Trimming left V 3 bases short and J 3 bases short, with 12 bases between. CDR1 is SGHVS, CDR2 FQNEAQ, per germline. The CDR3 DNA reads as TGTGCCAGCAGCTTTTTGGGCAGGGACAATCAGCCCCAGCATTTT. Translation gives CASSFLGRDNQPQHF.

This clone was picked up one time. V is TRBV19 and J is TRBJ1-3; D gene unclear. The V end was cut by 7 bases, the J end by 5 bases, with 15 bases between. Per the germline V gene, CDR1 is LNHDA and CDR2 is SQIVND (reference sequence). CDR3 length: 14 amino acids. The CDR3 reads CASNPHGNRNTIYF. CDR3 bases: TGTGCCAGTAATCCCCATGGAAACCGAAACACCATATATTTT.

This clone showed up just once. J is TRBJ1-1 and V is TRBV18; unclear D gene. The CDR3 is 13 amino acids. Per germline, CDR1 KGHSH and CDR2 LQKENI. Trimming removed 0 bases at V and 3 bases at J, with 5 bases between. The chain's CDR3 is CASSPPTDTEAFF. The CDR3 DNA follows: TGTGCCAGCTCACCACCTACGGACACTGAAGCTTTCTTT.

The chain links TRBV7-8 to TRBJ2-4; D not certain. Germline V gene data show CDR1 as SGHVS and CDR2 as FQNEAQ. The CDR3 is 14 amino acids. Trimming removed 1 base at V and 4 bases at J, with 8 bases between. This chain's CDR3 is CASSLERFKNIQYF. The CDR3 DNA sequence: TGTGCCAGCAGCTTAGAGCGATTTAAAAACATTCAGTACTTC. The variable domain in full, completed from reference TRBV7-8 and TRBJ2-4, reads GAGVSQSPRYKVAKRGQDVALRCDPISGHVSLFWYQQALGQGPEFLTYFQNEAQLDKSGLPSDRFFAERPEGSVSTLKIQRTQQEDSAVYLCASSLERFKNIQYFGAGTRLSVL.

This clone has more than one count but fewer than ten. The chain combines TRBV7-9 with TRBJ2-2; no definite D call. The ends were cut back, 5 bases at V and 2 bases at J, with 18 bases in the middle. This CDR3 is built from 17 residues. From germline, CDR1 is SEHNR and CDR2 FQNEAQ (reference sequence). The CDR3, as DNA: TGTGCCAGCAGCCCTACGCGGATGAGGACCAACACCGGGGAGCTGTTTTTT. As protein: CASSPTRMRTNTGELFF. Combining the CDR3 with reference TRBV7-9 and TRBJ2-2 gives the whole variable domain DTGVSQNPRHKITKRGQNVTFRCDPISEHNRLYWYRQTLGQGPEFLTYFQNEAQLEKSRLLSDRFSAERPKGSFSTLEIQRTEQGDSAMYLCASSPTRMRTNTGELFFGEGSRLTVL.

The gene calls are TRBV24-1 and TRBJ2-2; 8 bases fit TRBD2. Germline CDR1 is KGHDR and CDR2 is SFDVKD. With 4 bases clipped from V and 5 bases from J, the junction kept 11 bases outside the gene matches. This CDR3 comprises 17 residues. This CDR3 reads CATSDPQAGGRTGELFF. The CDR3 DNA follows: TGTGCCACCAGTGACCCCCAGGCGGGGGGCAGAACCGGGGAGCTGTTTTTT.

This clone has a single count. The chain is built from TRBV2 and TRBJ2-7; no firm D call. CDR1 and CDR2 (germline): SNHLY, FYNNEI. The CDR3 length is 14 residues. V was clipped by 8 bases and J by 0 bases, with 14 bases between them. CDR3 DNA: TGTGCCAGCGTTGTGTCAGCTCTCTCCTACGAGCAGTACTTC. Translation gives CASVVSALSYEQYF. Full variable domain (rest looked up from reference TRBV2 and TRBJ2-7): EPEVTQTPSHQVTQMGQEVILRCVPISNHLYFYWYRQILGQKVEFLVSFYNNEISEKSEIFDDQFSVERPDGSNFTLKIRSTKLEDSAMYFCASVVSALSYEQYFGPGTRLTVT.

This clone was detected only a few times. The chain couples TRBV6-2 or TRBV6-3 to TRBJ1-2; D call uncertain. Trimming pared 5 bases from V and 4 bases from J, leaving 14 bases between. Germline V gene data show CDR1 as MNHEY and CDR2 as SVGEGT. CDR3 length equals 14 residues. CDR3 nucleotide sequence: TGTGCCAGCAGTCCGTATGGGGAGCGCTATGGCTACACCTTC. Translation gives CASSPYGERYGYTF.

The rearrangement uses TRBV29-1 and TRBJ2-7, with D possibly being TRBD1 (6 bases). The V and J ends lost 4 bases and 3 bases respectively, with 10 bases between them. This CDR3 has 12 residues. Looked up from germline, CDR1 is SQVTM and CDR2 is ANQGSEA. As DNA, the CDR3 is TGCAGCGTTGTAATAGGGGGCTACGAGCAGTACTTC. As protein: CSVVIGGYEQYF.

The V call is TRBV30, the J call TRBJ1-5; D is uncertain. The V end lost 1 base, the J end lost 4 bases, and 8 bases lay between the germline ends. The CDR3 is made up of 13 amino acids. Germline V gives CDR1 GTSNPN, CDR2 SVGIG (reference sequence). CDR3 in DNA: TGTGCCTGGAGTGACTCGTCAAATCAGCCCCAGCATTTT. The encoded protein is CAWSDSSNQPQHF.

This rearrangement joins TRBV7-8 to TRBJ1-5; D not resolved. V was cut by 1 base and J by 6 bases, with 7 bases left in between. This CDR3 has 13 amino acids. From germline, CDR1 is SGHVS and CDR2 FQNEAQ. The CDR3 DNA sequence: TGTGCCAGCAGCTTAGAGGAGGTTCAGCCCCAGCATTTT. Protein: CASSLEEVQPQHF.

To note about this clone: Relative to the germline gene, one junction end is altered; a read error may explain this. This sequence joins TRBV7-7 and TRBJ2-2, with D perhaps matching TRBD2 (6 bases). CDR1 is SSHAT, CDR2 FNYEAQ, per germline (reference sequence). This CDR3 has 14 residues. CDR3 loop: CASSPGLNTGELFF. Written as DNA, the CDR3 is TGTGCTAGCAGCCCCGGACTAAACACCGGGGAGCTGTTTTTT.

This clone was recorded once. This chain uses TRBV4-2 with TRBJ1-1; 9 nucleotides line up with TRBD1. CDR3 length: 14 amino acids. After removal of 2 bases from V and 7 bases from J, the junction contained 5 bases not matched to a gene. The germline CDR1 and CDR2 sequences are LGHNA and YNFKEQ. The CDR3: CASSQQRQGDEAFF. The CDR3 DNA is TGTGCCAGCAGCCAACAAAGACAGGGGGATGAAGCTTTCTTT.

This clone was seen a handful of times. V gene TRBV14 combines with J gene TRBJ1-5, with D unresolved. V was cut by 3 bases and J by 2 bases, with 11 bases left in between. Per the germline V gene, CDR1 is SGHDN and CDR2 is FVKESK. This CDR3 region has 15 residues. CDR3 sequence: CASSHYSEGNQPQHF. CDR3 sequence (DNA): TGTGCCAGCAGCCACTATAGCGAAGGCAATCAGCCCCAGCATTTT.

The rearrangement uses TRBV2 and TRBJ1-2, with 9 bases matching TRBD1. CDR3 length equals 12 residues. Germline lookup yields CDR1 SNHLY and CDR2 FYNNEI. V shed 10 bases and J 8 bases; nucleotides not matched to a gene: 8. CDR3 sequence (DNA): TGTGCCATCACCGGGACAGGGATCGGCTACACCTTC. This translates into CAITGTGIGYTF.

The V gene is TRBV9, the J gene TRBJ1-4; 8 nucleotides match TRBD1. Per germline, CDR1 SGDLS and CDR2 YYNGEE. The CDR3 loop spans 16 amino acids. V shed 4 bases, J shed 7 bases, and the junction held 12 bases outside the gene matches. The CDR3 spells CASSRSGQAGSEKLFF. For the CDR3, the DNA is TGTGCCAGCAGCAGATCGGGACAGGCCGGGAGTGAAAAACTGTTTTTT.

The chain carries TRBV30 and TRBJ2-7; D is uncertain. V lost 3 bases, J lost 7 bases, and 19 bases lay in between. Germline loops: CDR1 GTSNPN, CDR2 SVGIG (reference sequence). This CDR3 spans 14 amino acids. The CDR3 region has the DNA TGTGCCTGGAGCCAACAAGTGGCCTCTAGAGAGCAGTACTTC. It codes for CAWSQQVASREQYF.

The table lists this clone with a count of one. The rearrangement joins TRBV18 to TRBJ1-6, with 9 bases identical to TRBD1. Germline CDR1 reads KGHSH; CDR2 reads LQKENI. The V gene end was trimmed by 6 bases and the J gene end by 8 bases; junction bases not matched to a gene: 5. This CDR3 is 14 amino acids long. The CDR3 loop is CASSPGTGYSPLHF. The CDR3 coding sequence is TGTGCCAGCTCCCCCGGGACAGGGTATTCACCCCTCCACTTT.

About this clone: Within the sample, other DNA sequences also encode this same CDR3. The rearrangement uses TRBV19 and TRBJ1-2, with D possibly being TRBD1 (5 bases). Germline-derived CDR1 and CDR2 are LNHDA and SQIVND (reference sequence). The CDR3 runs 12 residues. Trimming took 3 bases from V and 5 from J, leaving 7 bases between them. The CDR3 DNA sequence: TGTGCCAGTAGTATTTCAGGGTATGGCTACACCTTC. This codes for CASSISGYGYTF.

The CDR3 DNA sequence: TGTGCCAGCAGTGAAGCGTCGGATGGGAAGACCCAGTACTTC. This encodes CASSEASDGKTQYF. The genes are TRBV6-4 and TRBJ2-5, with D uncertain. CDR3 size: 14 residues. Germline CDR1 reads MRHNA; CDR2 reads SNTAGT. V lost 3 bases and J 6 bases, leaving 14 bases between the germline ends.